Sequencing of this T cell receptor (beta chain) was carried out in a study of shared clonotypes between healthy human individuals (dated by TCRdb to 2018 to 2021). Turning to the overall study: The cohort included three men and a couple of women between 18 and 49 years of age. Per donor, three plates each were used for CD4 naive and CD4 memory, two for CD8 naive, and one for CD8 memory. Leukapheresis yielded between about 0.85 and 10 billion PBMCs per donor. Libraries were prepared and TCR repertoires were sequenced by different laboratories using diverse techniques, in order to increase sequencing depth and limit assay-specific biases. To estimate repertoire size and how much clonotypes are shared between individuals, the study performed deep sequencing of blood TCR repertoires from roughly five healthy adults. General study outcomes and caveats: When several donors were compared, the shared fraction of clonotypes was around 5% for naive CD4, 3.5% to 4% for naive CD8, about 2.4% for memory CD4, and about 0.36% for memory CD8. Naive subsets generally had larger estimated clonotype richness than memory subsets did. Pairwise subsampling indicated that sequencing depth was expected to affect the degree of clonotype sharing among donors. Only blood was sampled, and tissue TCR repertoires likely differ from those in blood. Higher generation probabilities were observed for clonotypes shared by all four sorted-subset donors than for non-shared clonotypes. Even with the large sequencing depth, rarefaction of the sorted-subset datasets indicated that sequencing was incomplete. Because the study included a small number of donors, the genetic and exposure-history diversity represented was limited.

As for this clone: This receptor's antigen is unknown. Base qualities were left out, and no much larger clone turns up one base away.

The CDR3 numbers 15 residues from cysteine through phenylalanine. The only DNA kept is the CDR3, 45 bases in frame from the first base. The germline V gene (reference sequence) sets CDR1 to SEHNR and CDR2 to FQNEAQ. Trimming takes 5 bases from V and 0 bases from J, and the germline ends sit 12 bases apart. Using the deep immunoSEQ assay, TCR CDR3 regions were amplified from genomic DNA by multiplex PCR. Genomic DNA extracted from each cell subset was distributed evenly over all wells of several immunoSEQ 96-well plates, and each plate served as one replicate. For sorted subsets, about 200 ng genomic DNA, equal to tens of thousands of T cell genomes, was loaded into each replicate PCR. Purified libraries were quantified with a Qubit 3.0 fluorometer, sized on a Bioanalyzer 2100, and re-quantified with the KAPA Library Quantification kit. Every immunoSEQ 96-well plate was sequenced on a dedicated single-read 150-cycle Illumina NextSeq 550 flow cell. Processing in the source paper ran as follows. Because only junctional sequences without quality scores were contained in the immunoSEQ output, filtering matching that applied to full-length reads could not be performed. To assign V/J genes and CDR3, sequences were annotated against IMGT germline references using PyIR, a Python wrapper for IgBLAST v1.9. Any read was removed if the V/J assignment was weak (E-value above 1e-6), the CDR3 was missing, or the read contained stop codons, out-of-frame junctions, or ambiguous translated residues. V3J clonotypes were defined as sequences sharing the same inferred V gene, J gene, and CDR3 amino acid sequence. The percentage overlap between two repertoires was calculated by dividing the number of shared unique clonotypes by the size of the smaller repertoire. Repertoire richness was assessed with RTK rarefaction, the Chao1 estimator, and Recon v2.1 estimates of unobserved clonotypes. OLGA was used to compute generation probabilities for all TCRbeta clonotypes that the gDNA method yielded from four donors. As stored in TCRdb, this immuneACCESS dataset retains in-frame rearrangements with V and J assigned. A fraction of the clones does not appear; measured against another copy, unresolved V genes explain less than half of the discrepancy, and the remainder lacks a known reason. From that table come the V and J calls and clone size; the DNA was used to work out D and trimming. Present in this sample are some 2.1 million clones, 95% of which were seen just once. The leading ten clones occupy 0.1% to 0.15% of the sample.

Donors were healthy HIV-negative adults with no recently reported acute infections or vaccinations. Only Caucasian adults living in Nashville, Tennessee, USA were represented among the donors. CD4+ T cells were enriched through magnetic negative selection, after which naive cells were positively selected on CD45RA and the remaining negative fraction served as the memory subset. Blood was obtained by leukapheresis, after which PBMCs were separated by Ficoll-Histopaque density gradient centrifugation and cryopreserved in liquid nitrogen vapor phase. Analytical flow cytometry was used to check the purity and quantity of each magnetically sorted T cell population. Genomic DNA was isolated from each sorted fraction and quantified by UV absorbance on a Nanodrop 2000c.

The rearranged segments are TRBV7-9 and TRBJ2-3, and TRBD1 may be the D gene, going by 6 matching bases. Sequenced input: naive CD4+ T cells sorted from blood. The sample's cell subset or site label, decoded: CD45RA+ positively selected. This receptor was identified in a man younger than 30 in good health. The CDR3 protein is CASSQGGPSTDTQYF. The DNA reads TGTGCCAGCAGCCAAGGGGGACCAAGCACAGATACGCAGTATTTT.